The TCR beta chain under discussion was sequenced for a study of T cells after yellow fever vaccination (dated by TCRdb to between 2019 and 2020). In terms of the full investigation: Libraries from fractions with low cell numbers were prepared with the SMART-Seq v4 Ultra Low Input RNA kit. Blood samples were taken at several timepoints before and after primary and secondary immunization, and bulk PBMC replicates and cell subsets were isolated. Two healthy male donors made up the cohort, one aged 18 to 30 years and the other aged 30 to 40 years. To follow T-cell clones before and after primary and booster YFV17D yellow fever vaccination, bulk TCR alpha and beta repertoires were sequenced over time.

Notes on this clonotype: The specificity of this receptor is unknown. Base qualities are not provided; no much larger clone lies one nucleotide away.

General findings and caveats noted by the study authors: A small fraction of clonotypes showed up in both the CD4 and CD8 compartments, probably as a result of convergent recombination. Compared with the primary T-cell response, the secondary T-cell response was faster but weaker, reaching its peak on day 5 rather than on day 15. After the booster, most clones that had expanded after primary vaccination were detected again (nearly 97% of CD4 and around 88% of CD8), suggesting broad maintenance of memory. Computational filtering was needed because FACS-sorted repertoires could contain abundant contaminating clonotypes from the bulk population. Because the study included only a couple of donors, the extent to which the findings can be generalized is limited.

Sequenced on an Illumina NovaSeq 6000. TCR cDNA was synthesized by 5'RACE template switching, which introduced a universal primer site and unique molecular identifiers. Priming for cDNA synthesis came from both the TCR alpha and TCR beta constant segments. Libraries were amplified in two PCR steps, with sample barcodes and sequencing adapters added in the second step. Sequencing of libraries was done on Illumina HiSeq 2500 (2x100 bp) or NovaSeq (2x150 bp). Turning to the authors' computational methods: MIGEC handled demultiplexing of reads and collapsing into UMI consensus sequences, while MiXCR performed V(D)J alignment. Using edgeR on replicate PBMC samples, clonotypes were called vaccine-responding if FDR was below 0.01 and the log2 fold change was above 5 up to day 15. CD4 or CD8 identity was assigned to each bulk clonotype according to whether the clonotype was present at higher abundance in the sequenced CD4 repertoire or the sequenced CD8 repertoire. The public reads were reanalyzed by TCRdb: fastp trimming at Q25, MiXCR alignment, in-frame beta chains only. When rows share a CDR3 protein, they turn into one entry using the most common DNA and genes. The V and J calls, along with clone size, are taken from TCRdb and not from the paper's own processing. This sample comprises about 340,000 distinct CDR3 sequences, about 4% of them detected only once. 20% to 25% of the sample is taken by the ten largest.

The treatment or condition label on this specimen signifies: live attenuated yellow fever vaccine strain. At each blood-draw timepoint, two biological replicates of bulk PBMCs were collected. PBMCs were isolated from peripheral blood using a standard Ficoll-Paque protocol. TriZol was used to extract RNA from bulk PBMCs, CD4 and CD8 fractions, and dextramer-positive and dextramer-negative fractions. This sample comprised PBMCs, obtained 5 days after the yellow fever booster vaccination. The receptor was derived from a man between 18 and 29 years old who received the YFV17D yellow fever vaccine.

Read as DNA, the sequence is TGTGCCAGCAGCCCGACGATCTCTGGGGCCAACGTCCTGACTTTC. It encodes CASSPTISGANVLTF. The chain employs TRBV3-1 and TRBJ2-6; the D segment cannot be called with confidence. The cysteine opens and the phenylalanine closes a CDR3 of 15 amino acids. Only CDR3 DNA is held: 45 bases, read in frame from base 1. CDR1 and CDR2, per the germline V gene (reference sequence), are LGHDT and YNNKEL. V and J are truncated by 4 bases and 0 bases respectively, leaving an intervening sequence of 7 bases.